The 9 T cell receptor beta chains presented below share a single source sample, sequenced in a study of blood T cell repertoires in COVID-19. TCRdb's table, derived via immunoSEQ multiplex PCR, lists solely in-frame clones and lacks some. The sample includes just over 350,000 clones, roughly 90% of them seen just once. Sequenced input: PBMCs or T cells enriched from blood (not recorded which). The receptors were sampled from a woman aged 30 to 39 who had recovered from COVID-19.

This clone was picked up one time. The chain couples TRBV4-2 to TRBJ2-7; 8 bases align to TRBD1. V dropped 2 bases and J dropped 5; count of bases not matched to a gene: 2. This CDR3 contains 13 residues. Germline CDR1 reads LGHNA; CDR2 reads YNFKEQ. In DNA form, the CDR3 reads TGTGCCAGCAGCCAACCACAGGGGGACGAGCAGTACTTC. It specifies CASSQPQGDEQYF.

The rearrangement joins TRBV19 to TRBJ2-7; 12 bases are shared with TRBD1. This CDR3 comprises 17 residues. Germline V lookup: CDR1 LNHDA, CDR2 SQIVND (reference sequence). With V trimmed by 3 bases and J by 0 bases, 6 bases remained unmatched. Written as DNA, the CDR3 is TGTGCCAGTAGTATTGGGGACAGGGGGCGAAGCTCCTACGAGCAGTACTTC. Its protein product is CASSIGDRGRSSYEQYF.

The J gene is TRBJ2-1, the V gene TRBV19, with 9 bases that match TRBD2. This CDR3 comprises 15 residues. V was pared by 4 bases and J by 6 bases, with 7 bases of the junction left unmatched. Germline V gene sequence: CDR1 LNHDA, CDR2 SQIVND (reference sequence). Here the CDR3 reads CASSNSGGRPNEQFF. CDR3 nucleotide sequence: TGTGCCAGTAGTAATAGCGGGGGCCGGCCCAATGAGCAGTTCTTC.

The chain links TRBV29-1 to TRBJ1-1, with unresolved D. Germline V CDR1 and CDR2: SQVTM, ANQGSEA. The germline V and J ends were trimmed by 7 bases and 0 bases, with 12 bases remaining between them. This CDR3 comprises 13 residues. The CDR3 nucleotides read TGCAGCGCCCGGTCCGAGATGAACACTGAAGCTTTCTTT. It translates to CSARSEMNTEAFF.

The chain uses TRBV6-5 and TRBJ1-6; D is undetermined. Trimming removed 0 bases from V and 5 bases from J, with 11 bases in between. The germline gives CDR1 MNHEY, CDR2 SVGAGI. CDR3 length: 16 residues. Written as DNA, the CDR3 is TGTGCCAGCAGTTACTCGTACGGTCCTGATAATTCACCCCTCCACTTT. It translates to CASSYSYGPDNSPLHF.

The chain uses TRBV6-5 and TRBJ2-7; TRBD2 is a possible D gene (6 bases). With 6 bases removed from V and 3 bases from J, the gap between germline ends came to 18 bases. Germline values: CDR1 MNHEY, CDR2 SVGAGI. The CDR3 has 15 residues. In DNA form, the CDR3 reads TGTGCCAGCAGGCGGGACCGGGACGGTATCTACGAGCAGTACTTC. Amino acid sequence: CASRRDRDGIYEQYF.

This rearrangement joins TRBV4-1 to TRBJ2-5; TRBD2 matches 9 bases. Looked up from germline, CDR1 is MGHRA and CDR2 is YSYEKL. CDR3 size: 14 residues. Unmatched junction bases numbered 2, after V lost 2 bases and J lost 4 bases. The CDR3 loop reads CASSQIAGVETQYF. CDR3 sequence (DNA): TGCGCCAGCAGCCAAATAGCGGGAGTAGAGACCCAGTACTTC.

The chain couples TRBV19 to TRBJ1-1; 8 bases map to TRBD1. V was clipped by 2 bases and J by 7 bases; unmatched bases: 6. The germline V gene has CDR1 LNHDA and CDR2 SQIVND (reference sequence). The CDR3 is made up of 14 amino acids. The CDR3: CASSISTGEVEAFF. The CDR3 nucleotides are TGTGCCAGTAGTATATCGACAGGGGAGGTTGAAGCTTTCTTT.

J is TRBJ1-1 and V is TRBV7-8; a weak D match, TRBD1 (6 bases). The CDR3 is made up of 17 amino acids. The germline V gene has CDR1 SGHVS and CDR2 FQNEAQ. Trimming cost V 1 base and J 4 bases, with 19 bases left between them. The chain's CDR3 is CASSLDGFNPGVTEAFF. The CDR3 DNA is TGTGCCAGCAGCTTAGATGGTTTTAACCCAGGGGTCACTGAAGCTTTCTTT.